This T cell receptor beta chain originates from a study of tumor-infiltrating lymphocytes in primary liver carcinoma. Looking at the study overall: Yields of productive TCRbeta reads ranged from roughly 3.5 to 7.13 million per sample and were similar across tissue types.

Production of TCR beta cDNA used around 0.45 ug total RNA together with a constant-region primer. The TCR beta library was amplified through three nested multiplex PCR rounds in a modified ARM-PCR procedure. TCRdb used MiXCR to reprocess the multiplex PCR reads, holding one entry per CDR3 protein. The sample shows just over 300,000 distinct CDR3 sequences, roughly three fifths of them seen only once. Germline DNA was also extracted, and blood RNA was taken from unsorted whole blood. At least ten counts were recorded for this clonotype. The sequencing input was peripheral blood. This clonotype was obtained from a woman aged 30 to 39 with primary liver carcinoma and hepatitis B virus infection.

The CDR3 DNA follows: TGTGCCAGCAGGCATGAGAGAAACACCGGGGAGCTGTTTTTT. Translating gives CASRHERNTGELFF. The V call is TRBV4-2, the J call TRBJ2-2; D remains unclear. V was clipped by 6 bases and J by 2 bases, with 10 bases between them. The CDR3 is 14 residues long. Germline lookup yields CDR1 LGHNA and CDR2 YNFKEQ.